This T cell receptor beta chain emerged from a study of technical replicates of blood from several donors. Profiled with immunoSEQ multiplex PCR; TCRdb holds only in-frame clones, not every one. Among about 69,000 clones listed, 80% to 90% were seen once. CDR1 is SGHTA, CDR2 FQGTGA, per germline. The CDR3 contains 15 residues. J gave up 8 bases and V 5 bases, and 6 bases lay outside the gene matches. The chain carries TRBV7-3 and TRBJ2-1, with 13 nucleotides matching TRBD2. Sequenced: PBMCs. The sequence was collected from a human donor in good health. Some clones in this sample may be carry-over from other donors' samples. CDR3 in amino acids: CASSRQTSGRHEQFF. CDR3 bases: TGTGCCAGCAGCCGCCAGACTAGCGGGAGGCATGAGCAGTTCTTC.